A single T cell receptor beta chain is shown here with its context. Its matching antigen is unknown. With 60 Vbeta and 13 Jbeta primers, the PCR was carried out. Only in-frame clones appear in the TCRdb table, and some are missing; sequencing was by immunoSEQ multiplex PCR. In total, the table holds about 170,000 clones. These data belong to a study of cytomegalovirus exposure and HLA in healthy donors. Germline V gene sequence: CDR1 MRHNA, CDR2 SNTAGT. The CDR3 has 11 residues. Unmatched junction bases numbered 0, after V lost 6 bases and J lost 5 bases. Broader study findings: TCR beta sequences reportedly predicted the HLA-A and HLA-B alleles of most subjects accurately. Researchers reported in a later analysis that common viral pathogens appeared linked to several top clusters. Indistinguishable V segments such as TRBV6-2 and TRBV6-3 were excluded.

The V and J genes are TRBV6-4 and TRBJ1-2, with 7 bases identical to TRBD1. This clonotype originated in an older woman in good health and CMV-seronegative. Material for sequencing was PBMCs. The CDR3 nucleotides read TGTGCCAGCAGACAGGGGTATGGCTACACCTTC. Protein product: CASRQGYGYTF.